This T cell receptor beta chain emerged from a study of cytomegalovirus exposure and HLA in healthy donors. This PCR relied on a set of 60 Vbeta primers and 13 Jbeta primers. TCRdb keeps only in-frame clones here, not all; method: immunoSEQ multiplex PCR. The repertoire holds about 180,000 clones, with just over 75% as singletons. Study results and limitations: As a later analysis showed, a missense DCLRE1C variant was linked to trimming of TCR beta V- and J-genes.

V was shortened by 0 bases and J by 6 bases, with 14 bases between the two germline ends. This CDR3 comprises 15 residues. CDR1 is LGHNA, CDR2 YSLEER, per germline. This clone was observed a handful of times. No antigen is known for it. The sequenced sample consisted of PBMCs. V gene TRBV4-3 combines with J gene TRBJ1-2; a weak D match, TRBD1 (5 bases). This sequence was found in an older woman in good health and CMV-seropositive. CDR3 bases: TGCGCCAGCAGCCAAGAGGTTGGCAGGGAGGATGGCTACACCTTC. Its protein is CASSQEVGREDGYTF.